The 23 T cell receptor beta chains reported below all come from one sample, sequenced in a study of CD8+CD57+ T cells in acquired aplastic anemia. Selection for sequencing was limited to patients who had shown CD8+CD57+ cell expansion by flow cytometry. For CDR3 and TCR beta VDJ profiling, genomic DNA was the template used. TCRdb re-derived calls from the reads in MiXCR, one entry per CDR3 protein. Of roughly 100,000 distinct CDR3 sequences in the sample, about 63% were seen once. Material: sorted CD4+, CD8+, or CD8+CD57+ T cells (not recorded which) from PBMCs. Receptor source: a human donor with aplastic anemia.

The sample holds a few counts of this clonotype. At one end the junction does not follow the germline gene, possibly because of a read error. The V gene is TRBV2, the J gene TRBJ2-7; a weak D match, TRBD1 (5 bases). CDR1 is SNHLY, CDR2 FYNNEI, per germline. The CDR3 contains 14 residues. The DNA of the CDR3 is TGTGCCAGCAATGAAATTGGGGCAGCCTACGAGCAGTACTTC. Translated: CASNEIGAAYEQYF.

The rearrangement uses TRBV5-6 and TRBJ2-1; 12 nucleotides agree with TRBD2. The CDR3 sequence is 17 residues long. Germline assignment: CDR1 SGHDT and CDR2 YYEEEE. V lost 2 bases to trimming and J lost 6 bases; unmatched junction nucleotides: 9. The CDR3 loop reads CASSLERLAGVVNEQFF. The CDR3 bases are TGTGCCAGCAGCTTAGAAAGACTAGCGGGAGTCGTCAATGAGCAGTTCTTC.

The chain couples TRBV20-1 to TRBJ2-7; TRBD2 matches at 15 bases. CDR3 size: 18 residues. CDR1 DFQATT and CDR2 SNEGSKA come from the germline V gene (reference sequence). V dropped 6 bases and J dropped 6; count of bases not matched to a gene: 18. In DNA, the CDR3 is TGCAGTGCCACCACCGGACTAGCGGGAGGGCCAGGCGGCGTCGAGCAGTACTTC. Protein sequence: CSATTGLAGGPGGVEQYF.

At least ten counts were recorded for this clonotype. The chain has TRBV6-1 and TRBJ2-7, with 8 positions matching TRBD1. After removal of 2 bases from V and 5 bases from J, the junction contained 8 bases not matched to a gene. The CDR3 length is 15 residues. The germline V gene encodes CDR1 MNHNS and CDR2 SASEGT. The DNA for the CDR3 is TGTGCCAGCAGTGAATGGGGGCAGGGGGCGGACGAGCAGTACTTC. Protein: CASSEWGQGADEQYF.

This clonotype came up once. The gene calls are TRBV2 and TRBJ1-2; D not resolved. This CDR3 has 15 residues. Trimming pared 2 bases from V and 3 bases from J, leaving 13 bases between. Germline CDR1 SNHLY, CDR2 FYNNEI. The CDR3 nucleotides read TGTGCCAGCAGTGAATTGTTAGGATCCCACTATGGCTACACCTTC. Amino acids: CASSELLGSHYGYTF.

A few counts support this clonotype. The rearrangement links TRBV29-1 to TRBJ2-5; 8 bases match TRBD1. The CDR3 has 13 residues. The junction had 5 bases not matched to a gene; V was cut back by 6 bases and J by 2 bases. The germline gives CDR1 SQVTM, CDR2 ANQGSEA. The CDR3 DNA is TGCAGCGTAGATACAGGGGGGCAAGAGACCCAGTACTTC. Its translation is CSVDTGGQETQYF.

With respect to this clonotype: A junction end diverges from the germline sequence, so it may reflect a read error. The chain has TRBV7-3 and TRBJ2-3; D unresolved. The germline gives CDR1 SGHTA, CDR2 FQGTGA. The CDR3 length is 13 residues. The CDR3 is CASSQALRDTQYF. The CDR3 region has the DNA TGCGCCAGCAGCCAAGCCTTGAGGGATACGCAGTATTTT.

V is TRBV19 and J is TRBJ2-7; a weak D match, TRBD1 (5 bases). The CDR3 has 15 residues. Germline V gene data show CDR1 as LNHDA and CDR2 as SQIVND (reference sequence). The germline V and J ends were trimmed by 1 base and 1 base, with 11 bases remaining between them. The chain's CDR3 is CASSIGWQGSYEQYF. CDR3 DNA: TGTGCCAGTAGTATAGGCTGGCAGGGATCCTACGAGCAGTACTTC.

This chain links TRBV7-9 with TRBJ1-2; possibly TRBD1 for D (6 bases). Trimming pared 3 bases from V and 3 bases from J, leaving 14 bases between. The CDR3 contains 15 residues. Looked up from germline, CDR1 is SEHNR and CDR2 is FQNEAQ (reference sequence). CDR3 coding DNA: TGTGCCAGCAGCTTCACTGCAGGGGCATACTATGGCTACACCTTC. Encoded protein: CASSFTAGAYYGYTF.

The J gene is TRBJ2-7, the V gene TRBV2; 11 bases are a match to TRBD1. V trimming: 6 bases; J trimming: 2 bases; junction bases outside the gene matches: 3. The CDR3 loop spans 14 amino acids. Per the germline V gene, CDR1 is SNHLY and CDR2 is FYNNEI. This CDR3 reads CASSLDRGPYEQYF. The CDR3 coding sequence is TGTGCCAGCAGCTTGGACAGGGGGCCCTACGAGCAGTACTTC.

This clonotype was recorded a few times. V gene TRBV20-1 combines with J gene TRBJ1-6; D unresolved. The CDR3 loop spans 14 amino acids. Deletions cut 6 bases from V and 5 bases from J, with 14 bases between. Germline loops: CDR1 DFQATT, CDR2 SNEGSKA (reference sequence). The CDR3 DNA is TGCAGTGCCTCACCGGGCAGAGATAATTCACCCCTCCACTTT. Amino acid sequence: CSASPGRDNSPLHF.

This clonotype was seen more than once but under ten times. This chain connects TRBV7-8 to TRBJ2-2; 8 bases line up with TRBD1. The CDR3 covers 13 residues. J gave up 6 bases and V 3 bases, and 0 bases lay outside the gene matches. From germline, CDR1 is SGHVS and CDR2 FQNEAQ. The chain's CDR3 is CASSLDRAGELFF. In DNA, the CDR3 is TGTGCCAGCAGCTTGGACAGGGCCGGGGAGCTGTTTTTT.

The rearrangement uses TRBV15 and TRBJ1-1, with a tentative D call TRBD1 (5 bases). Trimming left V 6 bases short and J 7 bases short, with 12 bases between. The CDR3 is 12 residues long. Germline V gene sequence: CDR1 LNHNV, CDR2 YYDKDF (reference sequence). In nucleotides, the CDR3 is TGTGCCACCAGGACAGTAGAGGGTGAAGCTTTCTTT. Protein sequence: CATRTVEGEAFF.

The CDR3 here is CASSIDIESNSPLHF. The CDR3 DNA follows: TGTGCCAGTAGTATAGATATAGAGTCGAATTCACCCCTCCACTTT. The rearrangement uses TRBV19 and TRBJ1-6, with unresolved D. Germline V gene lookup returns CDR1 LNHDA and CDR2 SQIVND (reference sequence). V was cut by 0 bases and J by 7 bases, with 10 bases left in between. The CDR3 consists of 15 residues.

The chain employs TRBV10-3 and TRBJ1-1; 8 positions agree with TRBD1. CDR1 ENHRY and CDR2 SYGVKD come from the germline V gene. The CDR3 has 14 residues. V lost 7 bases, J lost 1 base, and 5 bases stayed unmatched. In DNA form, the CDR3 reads TGTGCCATCACCCGGGACAGGACGAACACTGAAGCTTTCTTT. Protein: CAITRDRTNTEAFF.

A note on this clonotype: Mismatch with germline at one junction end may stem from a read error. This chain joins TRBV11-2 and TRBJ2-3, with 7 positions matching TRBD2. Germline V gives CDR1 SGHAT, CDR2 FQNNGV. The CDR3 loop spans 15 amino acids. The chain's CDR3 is CASSLLLAVTDTQYF. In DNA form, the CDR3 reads TGTGCCAGCAGCCTGCTGCTAGCGGTCACAGATACGCAGTACTTT.

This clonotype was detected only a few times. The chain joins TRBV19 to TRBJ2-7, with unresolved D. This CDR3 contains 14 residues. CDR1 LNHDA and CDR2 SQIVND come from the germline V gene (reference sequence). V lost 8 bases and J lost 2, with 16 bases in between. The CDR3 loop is CASEGHDSPYEQYF. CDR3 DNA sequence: TGTGCCAGTGAAGGGCACGATTCACCCTACGAGCAGTACTTC.

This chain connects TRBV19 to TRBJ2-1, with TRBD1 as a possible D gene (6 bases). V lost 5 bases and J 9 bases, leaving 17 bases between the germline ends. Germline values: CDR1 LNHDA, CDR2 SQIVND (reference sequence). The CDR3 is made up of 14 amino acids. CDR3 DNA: TGTGCCAGTAGTGAAAACAGGGACCAACGTGAGCAGTTCTTC. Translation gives CASSENRDQREQFF. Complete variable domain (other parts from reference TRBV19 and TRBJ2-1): DGGITQSPKYLFRKEGQNVTLSCEQNLNHDAMYWYRQDPGQGLRLIYYSQIVNDFQKGDIAEGYSVSREKKESFPLTVTSAQKNPTAFYLCASSENRDQREQFFGPGTRLTVL.

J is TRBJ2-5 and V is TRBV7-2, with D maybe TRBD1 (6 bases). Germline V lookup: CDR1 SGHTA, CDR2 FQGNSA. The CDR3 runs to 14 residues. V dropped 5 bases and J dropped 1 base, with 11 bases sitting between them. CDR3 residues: CASSPLGGQETQYF. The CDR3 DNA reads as TGTGCCAGCAGCCCTCTAGGGGGCCAAGAGACCCAGTACTTC.

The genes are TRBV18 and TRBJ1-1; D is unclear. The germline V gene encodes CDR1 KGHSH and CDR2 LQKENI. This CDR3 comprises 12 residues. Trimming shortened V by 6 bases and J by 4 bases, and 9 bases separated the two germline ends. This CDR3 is CASSTDLTEAFF. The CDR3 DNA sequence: TGTGCCAGCTCGACTGATCTCACTGAAGCTTTCTTT.

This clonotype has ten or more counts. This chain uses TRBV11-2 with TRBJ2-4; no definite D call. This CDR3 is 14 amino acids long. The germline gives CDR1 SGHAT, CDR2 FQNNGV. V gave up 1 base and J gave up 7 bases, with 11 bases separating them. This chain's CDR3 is CASSLGGPNNIQYF. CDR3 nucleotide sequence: TGTGCCAGCAGCTTAGGAGGTCCGAACAACATTCAGTACTTC.

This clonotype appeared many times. The DNA of the CDR3 is TGTGCCAGCAGCCACGCGCGGGGTGAGGGCTATGGCTACACCTTC. Its protein product is CASSHARGEGYGYTF. V gene TRBV12-3 or TRBV12-4 combines with J gene TRBJ1-2; no clear D gene. The V and J ends lost 6 bases and 4 bases respectively, with 18 bases between them. This CDR3 is 15 amino acids long.

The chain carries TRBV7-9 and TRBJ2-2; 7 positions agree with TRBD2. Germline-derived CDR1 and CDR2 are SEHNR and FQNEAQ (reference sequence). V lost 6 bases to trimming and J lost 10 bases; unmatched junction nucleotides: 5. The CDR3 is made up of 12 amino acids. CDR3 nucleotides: TGTGCCAGCAGTTGGGACTACGAGGAGCTGTTTTTT. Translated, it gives CASSWDYEELFF. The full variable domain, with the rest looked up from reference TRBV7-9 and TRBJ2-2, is DTGVSQNPRHKITKRGQNVTFRCDPISEHNRLYWYRQTLGQGPEFLTYFQNEAQLEKSRLLSDRFSAERPKGSFSTLEIQRTEQGDSAMYLCASSWDYEELFFGEGSRLTVL.